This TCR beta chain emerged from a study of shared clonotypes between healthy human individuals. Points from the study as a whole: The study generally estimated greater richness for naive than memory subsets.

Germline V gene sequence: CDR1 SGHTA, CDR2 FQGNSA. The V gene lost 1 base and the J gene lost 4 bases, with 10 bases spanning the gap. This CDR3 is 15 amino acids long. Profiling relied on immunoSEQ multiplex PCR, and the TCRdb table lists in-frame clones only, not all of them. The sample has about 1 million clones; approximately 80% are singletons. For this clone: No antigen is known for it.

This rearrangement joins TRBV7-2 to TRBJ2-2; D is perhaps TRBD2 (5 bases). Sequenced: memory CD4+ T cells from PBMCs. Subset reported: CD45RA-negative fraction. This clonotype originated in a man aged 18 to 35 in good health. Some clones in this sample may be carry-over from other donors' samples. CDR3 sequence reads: CASSLVLVGTGELFF. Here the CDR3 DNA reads TGTGCCAGCAGCTTAGTACTAGTTGGCACCGGGGAGCTGTTTTTT. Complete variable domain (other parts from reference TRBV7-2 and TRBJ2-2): GAGVSQSPSNKVTEKGKDVELRCDPISGHTALYWYRQSLGQGLEFLIYFQGNSAPDKSGLPSDRFSAERTGGSVSTLTIQRTQQEDSAVYLCASSLVLVGTGELFFGEGSRLTVL.